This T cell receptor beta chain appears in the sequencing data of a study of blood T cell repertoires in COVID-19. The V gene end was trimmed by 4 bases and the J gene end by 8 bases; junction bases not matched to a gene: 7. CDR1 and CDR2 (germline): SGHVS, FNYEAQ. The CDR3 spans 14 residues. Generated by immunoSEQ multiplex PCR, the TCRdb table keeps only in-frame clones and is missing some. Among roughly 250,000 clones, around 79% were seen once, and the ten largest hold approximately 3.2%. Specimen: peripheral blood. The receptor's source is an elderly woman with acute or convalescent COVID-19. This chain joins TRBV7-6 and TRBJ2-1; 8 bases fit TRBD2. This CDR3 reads CASSSPREGDEQFF. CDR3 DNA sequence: TGTGCCAGCAGCTCCCCCCGGGAGGGGGATGAGCAGTTCTTC.